The T cell receptor (beta chain) described here comes from a study of tumor-infiltrating T cells and Merkel cell polyomavirus (dated by TCRdb to 2016 to 2017). The study in broad terms: In Merkel cell carcinoma patients, the study examined CD8+ T cells specific for the Merkel cell polyomavirus KLL epitope. Patients came in at different disease stages and had a median follow-up of approximately 2.5 years, ranging from roughly 1.1 to 6.0 years. Patient treatments varied, were not standardized, and included chemotherapy, radiation and immunotherapies. TRB sequencing covered KLL-tetramer-sorted cells from blood or tumor-infiltrating lymphocytes in 15 or so samples, plus 12 matched whole-tumor samples. The majority of whole-tumor samples consisted of approximately 23-micron curls cut from formalin-fixed, paraffin-embedded tissue blocks. Of all the tumor samples in the study, one was a frozen nodal tumor digest and another was a flash-frozen core biopsy of a metastasis.

CDR1 and CDR2, looked up from the germline V gene (reference sequence), are SGHNT and YYREEE. From the cysteine through the phenylalanine, the CDR3 covers 17 amino acids. CDR3 DNA is the only sequence kept; it has 51 bases, read in frame from the first base. V is reduced by 1 base and J by 1 base, leaving a spacing of 15 bases between them. Points on this clone: It has no known antigen specificity. There are no base qualities to consult, and no much larger clone falls within one base.

The library was obtained by the immunoSEQ multiplex PCR assay. Adaptive Biotechnologies (Seattle, WA) carried out the genomic DNA extraction, TRB sequencing and normalization. In the authors' own workflow: To compute clonality, the Shannon entropy of productive TRB sequences was normalized by log2 of unique productive sequences and then subtracted from one. KLL-specific clonotypes in tumors were found by matching TCRbeta CDR3 amino acid sequences to the sequences from the tetramer-sorted sample of each patient. TCRdb took over this immuneACCESS table, retaining in-frame rearrangements with V and J assigned. Such tables are incomplete; in checked studies, under half of the missing clones stem from an unresolved V gene, and the remainder is unexplained. The D gene and trimming were derived from the DNA, and the V and J assignments and clone size from that table. The sample has around 25,000 clones on record, about 90% of them singletons. The ten largest make up 2.5% to 3.5% of the sample.

Robust positive staining for Merkel cell polyomavirus Large T antigen was observed by immunohistochemistry in the tumors of all patients. The study included around 13 Merkel cell carcinoma patients who had robust KLL-tetramer+ populations, above 0.04% of CD8+ T cells, in blood and/or cultured TIL. All patients were Caucasian, with a median age of approximately 69 years and a range of roughly 45 to 77 years. For patients with unknown primaries who presented with nodal disease, or in cases where primary tissue was insufficient, lymph node tumors were analyzed. Study-level results and caveats: The small sample size of the study (n of about eleven patients) is recognized as a limitation. KLL-specific TRB repertoires were diverse and mostly private, with just one public clonotype, shared by two patients, among about 390 unique sequences. A higher fraction of KLL-specific T cells within tumors (roughly 1.7-20% versus about 0-0.14%) was associated with significantly better MCC-specific survival. A greater number of unique KLL-specific clonotypes in tumors (about 5-120 vs 0-3) was associated with a significant advantage in MCC-specific survival (P = 0.0051). The study examined just one viral epitope, so T cells targeting other Merkel cell polyomavirus epitopes were not captured.

The sequence is built from TRBV5-4 and TRBJ1-5, with a tentative D gene TRBD1 over 6 matching bases. This receptor was taken from a man between 50 and 59 years old with Merkel cell carcinoma. The sequenced sample was lymph node tissue. The DNA sequence is given as TGTGCCAGCAGCTTGACGGCAGGGGACGGAAGCAATCAGCCCCAGCATTTT. The resulting protein is CASSLTAGDGSNQPQHF.